This paragraph covers one TCR beta chain sequence. This record comes from a study of tumour-infiltrating T cells in Burkitt lymphoma. Background on the study: Repertoire clonality predicted overall and progression-free survival.

Profiled with immunoSEQ multiplex PCR; TCRdb holds only in-frame clones, not every one. The repertoire consists of roughly 5,100 clones, with about a sixth occurring once and the leading ten covering approximately 14%. Trimming stripped 2 bases from V and 5 bases from J, with 13 bases between. The germline V gene encodes CDR1 MDHEN and CDR2 SYDVKM. The CDR3 extends over 14 amino acids. The TCR sequence derives from a human donor with diffuse large B-cell lymphoma. The gene calls are TRBV28 and TRBJ2-7, with a possible D match to TRBD1 (6 bases). Sample: tumor tissue. CDR3 amino acids: CASSLTQGDHEQYF. The CDR3 nucleotides read TGTGCCAGCAGTTTAACACAGGGTGACCACGAGCAGTACTTC. The variable domain in full, completed from reference TRBV28 and TRBJ2-7, reads DVKVTQSSRYLVKRTGEKVFLECVQDMDHENMFWYRQDPGLGLRLIYFSYDVKMKEKGDIPEGYSVSREKKERFSLILESASTNQTSMYLCASSLTQGDHEQYFGPGTRLTVT.